These 32 T cell receptor beta chains were sequenced from one sample in a study of cytomegalovirus exposure and HLA in healthy donors. PCR amplification relied on 60 Vbeta primers (plus 13 Jbeta primers). The data were produced by immunoSEQ multiplex PCR, yet TCRdb's version contains in-frame clones alone and is incomplete. Of over 150,000 clones listed, roughly four fifths were seen once; the top ten hold approximately 6.5%. Source material: PBMCs. The receptors come from a woman between 50 and 59 years old in good health and CMV-seropositive.

The CDR3 region is CASSLHREVDTQYF. Written as DNA, the CDR3 is TGTGCCAGTAGTCTACACCGGGAGGTAGATACGCAGTATTTT. The gene calls are TRBV19 and TRBJ2-3; 7 bases are a match to TRBD2. Losses at the gene ends were 5 bases for V and 5 bases for J; bases not matched to a gene: 7. Germline V gene sequence: CDR1 LNHDA, CDR2 SQIVND (reference sequence). CDR3 length: 14 residues.

The chain recombines TRBV7-2 with TRBJ2-7, with D possibly TRBD2 on 5 matching bases. V lost 5 bases and J lost 6, with 20 bases in between. The CDR3 covers 15 residues. Germline assignment: CDR1 SGHTA and CDR2 FQGNSA. The CDR3 region has the DNA TGTGCCAGCAGCCGTCAGGTCTTTGGAGGTAGCGAGCAGTACTTC. The encoded protein is CASSRQVFGGSEQYF.

V is TRBV5-4 and J is TRBJ2-7; TRBD1 might be the D (6 bases). The germline V and J ends were trimmed by 0 bases and 6 bases, with 16 bases remaining between them. CDR1 is SGHNT, CDR2 YYREEE, per germline (reference sequence). The CDR3 length is 15 residues. The CDR3 DNA reads TGTGCCAGCAGCTTGGAAGGGGTCGCCAGGGGCGAGCAGTACTTC. Amino acids: CASSLEGVARGEQYF.

The chain carries TRBV6-5 and TRBJ2-3; maybe TRBD2 (6 bases). V lost 5 bases and J 6 bases, leaving 9 bases between the germline ends. The CDR3 is 12 residues long. The V gene's germline CDR1 is MNHEY and CDR2 SVGAGI. CDR3 nucleotide sequence: TGTGCCAGCAGTAGGGAGGCCGATACGCAGTATTTT. This codes for CASSREADTQYF.

The chain uses TRBV19 and TRBJ2-1, with 12 bases matching TRBD2. Trimming took 4 bases from V and 4 from J; bases not matched to a gene: 2. The CDR3 covers 15 residues. In germline, CDR1 is LNHDA, CDR2 SQIVND (reference sequence). The chain's CDR3 is CASSTSGRDYNEQFF. CDR3 in DNA: TGTGCCAGTAGTACTAGCGGGAGGGATTACAATGAGCAGTTCTTC.

This clone was counted a single time. The rearrangement joins TRBV5-6 to TRBJ2-7; D perhaps matches TRBD1 (6 bases). V was shortened by 4 bases and J by 2 bases, with 13 bases between the two germline ends. The length of the CDR3 is 14 residues. The germline CDR1 and CDR2 sequences are SGHDT and YYEEEE. The CDR3 protein is CASSIGQPAYEQYF. CDR3 nucleotide sequence: TGTGCCAGCAGCATAGGACAGCCCGCCTACGAGCAGTACTTC.

This rearrangement joins TRBV4-1 to TRBJ2-3; 16 bases align to TRBD2. The length of the CDR3 is 16 residues. The germline CDR1 and CDR2 sequences are MGHRA and YSYEKL. V shed 4 bases and J 4 bases; nucleotides not matched to a gene: 2. The CDR3 here is CASSRGLAGGPDTQYF. In DNA, the CDR3 is TGCGCCAGCAGCCGGGGACTAGCGGGAGGGCCAGATACGCAGTATTTT.

This clone was seen a few times. The chain employs TRBV11-2 and TRBJ2-7; TRBD1 agrees at 8 bases. The CDR3 totals 14 residues. Per the germline V gene, CDR1 is SGHAT and CDR2 is FQNNGV. The trim removed 5 bases at V and 0 bases at J, leaving 3 bases unmatched. CDR3 nucleotides: TGTGCCAGCAGCCACAGGGGGAGCTCCTACGAGCAGTACTTC. The encoded protein is CASSHRGSSYEQYF.

This chain uses TRBV7-2 with TRBJ2-3; D possibly corresponds to TRBD2 (5 bases). The CDR3 is made up of 13 amino acids. V was shortened by 1 base and J by 3 bases, with 5 bases between the two germline ends. Germline CDR1 SGHTA, CDR2 FQGNSA. The CDR3 loop reads CASSLERTDTQYF. The CDR3 DNA is TGTGCCAGCAGCTTAGAGCGGACAGATACGCAGTATTTT.

The rearrangement links TRBV19 to TRBJ2-7; maybe TRBD2 (6 bases). The V gene lost 3 bases and the J gene lost 3 bases, with 12 bases spanning the gap. The CDR3 loop spans 14 amino acids. CDR1 and CDR2 from the germline V gene are LNHDA and SQIVND (reference sequence). CDR3 residues: CASSMRLAIYEQYF. The DNA for the CDR3 is TGTGCCAGTAGTATGCGGCTAGCGATCTACGAGCAGTACTTC. The variable domain in full, completed from reference TRBV19 and TRBJ2-7, reads DGGITQSPKYLFRKEGQNVTLSCEQNLNHDAMYWYRQDPGQGLRLIYYSQIVNDFQKGDIAEGYSVSREKKESFPLTVTSAQKNPTAFYLCASSMRLAIYEQYFGPGTRLTVT.

The V gene is TRBV5-4, the J gene TRBJ2-1; TRBD2 is a possible D gene (5 bases). V was cut by 4 bases and J by 7 bases, with 24 bases left in between. The CDR3 consists of 17 residues. Germline V gives CDR1 SGHNT, CDR2 YYREEE (reference sequence). This CDR3 is CASSLNSGVANGNEQFF. Written as DNA, the CDR3 is TGTGCCAGCAGCCTTAACTCCGGGGTAGCGAATGGGAATGAGCAGTTCTTC. The full variable domain, in which reference TRBV5-4 and TRBJ2-1 provide the parts outside the CDR3, is ETGVTQSPTHLIKTRGQQVTLRCSSQSGHNTVSWYQQALGQGPQFIFQYYREEENGRGNFPPRFSGLQFPNYSSELNVNALELDDSALYLCASSLNSGVANGNEQFFGPGTRLTVL.

This clone came up a few times. This chain links TRBV5-1 with TRBJ2-3; tentatively, D is TRBD2 (6 bases). The CDR3 loop spans 14 amino acids. Germline lookup yields CDR1 SGHRS and CDR2 YFSETQ. V was clipped by 0 bases and J by 3 bases, with 8 bases between them. CDR3 residues: CASSLGLETDTQYF. The CDR3 nucleotides are TGCGCCAGCAGCTTGGGACTAGAAACAGATACGCAGTATTTT.

This clone was seen more than once but under ten times. Distinct nucleotide sequences in the sample also encode this CDR3. The chain uses TRBV7-6 and TRBJ2-1; D possibly corresponds to TRBD2 (5 bases). Deletions cut 4 bases from V and 10 bases from J, with 8 bases between. Per germline, CDR1 SGHVS and CDR2 FNYEAQ. The length of the CDR3 is 11 residues. CDR3 coding DNA: TGTGCCAGCAGCTCCGGCGGGGAGCAGTTCTTC. It codes for CASSSGGEQFF.

This clone was seen a handful of times. J is TRBJ2-1 and V is TRBV7-9; TRBD2 matches at 15 bases. V lost 3 bases and J lost 0; bases outside the gene matches: 3. This CDR3 has 18 amino acids. CDR1 and CDR2 (germline): SEHNR, FQNEAQ (reference sequence). The CDR3 region has the DNA TGTGCCAGCAGCTTGGGACTAGCGGGGGGTTTCTCCTACAATGAGCAGTTCTTC. Residues: CASSLGLAGGFSYNEQFF.

The CDR3 coding sequence is TGTGCCAGCAGCTTAGCTCGGGGGACAGGCTACAATACGCAGCAGTTCTTC. Its translation: CASSLARGTGYNTQQFF. The V and J genes are TRBV7-9 and TRBJ2-1, with 8 bases identical to TRBD1. The CDR3 is 17 residues long. Per germline, CDR1 SEHNR and CDR2 FQNEAQ (reference sequence). The V segment lost 0 bases and the J segment 11 bases; nucleotides outside the gene matches: 15.

V is TRBV6-1 and J is TRBJ2-2, with TRBD1 identical over 9 bases. The CDR3 is 15 residues long. J lost 7 bases, V lost 6 bases, and 9 bases had no gene match. The germline gives CDR1 MNHNS, CDR2 SASEGT. The CDR3 nucleotides read TGTGCCAGCAGAGCTAGGACAGGGGACGGCGGGGAGCTGTTTTTT. Its translation: CASRARTGDGGELFF.

The chain recombines TRBV29-1 with TRBJ2-3, with 8 positions matching TRBD2. The CDR3 spans 14 residues. J was trimmed by 2 bases and V by 7 bases; bases with no gene match: 8. Germline loops: CDR1 SQVTM, CDR2 ANQGSEA. The chain's CDR3 is CSGGTSENTDTQYF. The DNA for the CDR3 is TGCAGCGGGGGGACTAGTGAAAACACAGATACGCAGTATTTT.

For the CDR3, the DNA is TGTGCCAGCCGACTAGCGGGGTGGGCAGATACGCAGTATTTT. It yields the protein CASRLAGWADTQYF. The V and J genes are TRBV6-1 and TRBJ2-3; 11 nucleotides agree with TRBD2. Germline-derived CDR1 and CDR2 are MNHNS and SASEGT. The CDR3 has 14 residues. Losses at the gene ends were 8 bases for V and 4 bases for J; bases not matched to a gene: 5.

J is TRBJ2-5 and V is TRBV28; D gene unclear. This CDR3 spans 13 amino acids. Looked up from germline, CDR1 is MDHEN and CDR2 is SYDVKM. The germline V and J ends were trimmed by 6 bases and 5 bases, with 13 bases remaining between them. The CDR3 DNA is TGTGCCAGCAGCCCCGCCTCTACGGAGACCCAGTACTTC. Encoded protein: CASSPASTETQYF. Complete variable domain (other parts from reference TRBV28 and TRBJ2-5): DVKVTQSSRYLVKRTGEKVFLECVQDMDHENMFWYRQDPGLGLRLIYFSYDVKMKEKGDIPEGYSVSREKKERFSLILESASTNQTSMYLCASSPASTETQYFGPGTRLLVL.

The chain couples TRBV29-1 to TRBJ2-1; 7 bases map to TRBD2. Germline V CDR1 and CDR2: SQVTM, ANQGSEA. V shed 6 bases and J 0 bases; nucleotides not matched to a gene: 5. This CDR3 is built from 14 residues. The CDR3 sequence is CSVGGSSSYNEQFF. The CDR3 bases are TGCAGCGTGGGAGGGTCCAGCTCCTACAATGAGCAGTTCTTC.

This chain links TRBV7-3 with TRBJ2-6, with 7 bases matching TRBD1. This CDR3 has 16 residues. V shed 1 base and J 2 bases; nucleotides not matched to a gene: 2. CDR1 and CDR2 (germline): SGHTA, FQGTGA. The CDR3 region is CASSLNTGAGANVLTF. The CDR3 nucleotides read TGTGCCAGCAGCTTAAACACAGGGGCTGGGGCCAACGTCCTGACTTTC.

This chain connects TRBV5-6 to TRBJ1-5, with D possibly matching TRBD1 (5 bases). V was clipped by 0 bases and J by 6 bases, with 10 bases between them. This CDR3 has 14 amino acids. The germline CDR1 and CDR2 sequences are SGHDT and YYEEEE. The CDR3 nucleotides read TGTGCCAGCAGCTTGGGAGCAGGGTTTCAGCCCCAGCATTTT. It translates to CASSLGAGFQPQHF.

The chain has TRBV5-6 and TRBJ1-2; 8 bases match TRBD1. Germline V gives CDR1 SGHDT, CDR2 YYEEEE. Trimming cost V 6 bases and J 4 bases; bases outside gene matches: 11. The CDR3 covers 15 residues. The CDR3 loop is CASNPGTGRFYGYTF. In nucleotides, the CDR3 is TGTGCCAGCAATCCCGGGACAGGCCGCTTCTATGGCTACACCTTC.

This chain links TRBV11-2 with TRBJ2-7; TRBD1 matches at 9 bases. From germline, CDR1 is SGHAT and CDR2 FQNNGV. V was clipped by 5 bases and J by 4 bases; unmatched bases: 9. CDR3 length: 15 amino acids. Here the CDR3 DNA reads TGTGCCAGCAGCCCTCTTGGACAGGGGACGTACGAGCAGTACTTC. Its protein is CASSPLGQGTYEQYF.

The J gene is TRBJ1-1, the V gene TRBV5-6; 10 bases align to TRBD1. The CDR3 length is 15 residues. The junction had 8 bases not matched to a gene; V was cut back by 4 bases and J by 5 bases. The germline gives CDR1 SGHDT, CDR2 YYEEEE. CDR3 residues: CASSVLTGGNTEAFF. The DNA for the CDR3 is TGTGCCAGCAGCGTATTGACAGGGGGCAATACTGAAGCTTTCTTT.

The chain couples TRBV27 to TRBJ1-6; TRBD1 matches 7 bases. Germline V CDR1 and CDR2: MNHEY, SMNVEV (reference sequence). V lost 5 bases and J lost 8; bases outside the gene matches: 9. This CDR3 is 15 amino acids long. The CDR3 here is CASSTEDRLYSPLHF. The CDR3 nucleotides are TGTGCCAGCAGTACTGAGGACAGGCTTTATTCACCCCTCCACTTT.

This clone was counted once. V gene TRBV7-9 combines with J gene TRBJ2-7, with 7 bases fitting TRBD1. The CDR3 extends over 14 amino acids. Germline V gene lookup returns CDR1 SEHNR and CDR2 FQNEAQ (reference sequence). V trimming: 3 bases; J trimming: 5 bases; junction bases outside the gene matches: 7. CDR3 coding DNA: TGTGCCAGCAGCTTTGACAGGGTTGGCCACGAGCAGTACTTC. Translated: CASSFDRVGHEQYF.

V is TRBV27 and J is TRBJ1-2, with 7 nucleotides matching TRBD1. From germline, CDR1 is MNHEY and CDR2 SMNVEV (reference sequence). Germline trimming cut 3 bases from V and 3 bases from J; bases unmatched to any gene: 4. This CDR3 has 14 amino acids. The CDR3 reads CASSFLGGDYGYTF. The CDR3 coding sequence is TGTGCCAGCAGTTTTCTAGGGGGCGACTATGGCTACACCTTC.

This rearrangement joins TRBV28 to TRBJ2-3; 9 bases map to TRBD1. Germline loops: CDR1 MDHEN, CDR2 SYDVKM. V was pared by 6 bases and J by 4 bases, with 5 bases of the junction left unmatched. The CDR3 runs to 14 residues. In DNA, the CDR3 is TGTGCCAGCAGCCTCGGACAGGGGTCAGATACGCAGTATTTT. Translated: CASSLGQGSDTQYF.

This CDR3 reads CASSEPADAGPPYEQYF. The DNA of the CDR3 is TGCGCCAGCAGTGAGCCGGCCGACGCGGGGCCCCCCTACGAGCAGTACTTC. V gene TRBV10-2 combines with J gene TRBJ2-7; D is possibly TRBD2 (6 bases). Trimming took 2 bases from V and 2 from J, leaving 19 bases between them. This CDR3 is 17 amino acids long. Germline V gene lookup returns CDR1 WSHSY and CDR2 SAAADI.

This clone turned up a few times. The rearrangement uses TRBV28 and TRBJ1-1, with D possibly matching TRBD1 (5 bases). The CDR3 loop spans 14 amino acids. The V and J ends lost 2 bases and 5 bases respectively, with 12 bases between them. Germline CDR1 is MDHEN and CDR2 is SYDVKM. As DNA, the CDR3 is TGTGCCAGCAGTTTAGGGGGGGGGAGAACTGAAGCTTTCTTT. It translates to CASSLGGGRTEAFF.

This chain joins TRBV6-5 and TRBJ2-7; 7 positions match TRBD2. CDR3 length equals 16 residues. V was clipped by 0 bases and J by 0 bases; unmatched bases: 5. The germline CDR1 and CDR2 sequences are MNHEY and SVGAGI. CDR3 residues: CASSYSVASGSYEQYF. The CDR3 bases are TGTGCCAGCAGTTACTCGGTGGCTAGCGGCTCCTACGAGCAGTACTTC.